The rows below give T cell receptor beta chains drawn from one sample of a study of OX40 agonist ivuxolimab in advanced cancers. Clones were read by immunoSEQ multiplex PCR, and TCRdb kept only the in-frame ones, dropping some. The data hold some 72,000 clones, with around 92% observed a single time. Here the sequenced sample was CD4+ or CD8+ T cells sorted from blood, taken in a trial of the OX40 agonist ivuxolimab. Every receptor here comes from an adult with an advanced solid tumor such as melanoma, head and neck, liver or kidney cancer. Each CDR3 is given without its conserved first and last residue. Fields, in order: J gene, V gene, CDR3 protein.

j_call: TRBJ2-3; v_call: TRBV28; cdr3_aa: ASSPPVGWTDTQY
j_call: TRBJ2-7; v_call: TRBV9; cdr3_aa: AHSGAEHEQY
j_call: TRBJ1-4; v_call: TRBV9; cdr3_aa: ASSEKGGLGEKLF
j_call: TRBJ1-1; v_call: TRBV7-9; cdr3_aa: ASSLGLGQGVGTEAF
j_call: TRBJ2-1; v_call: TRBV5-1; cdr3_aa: ASSLAERLAGRNEQF
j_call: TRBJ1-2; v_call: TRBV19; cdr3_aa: ASSISRTDGYT
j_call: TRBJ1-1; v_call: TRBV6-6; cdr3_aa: ASRGNTEAF
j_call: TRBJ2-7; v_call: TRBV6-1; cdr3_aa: ASSEPTSGGTYEQY
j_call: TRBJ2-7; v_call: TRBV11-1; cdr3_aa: ASSLALGPEIPYEQY
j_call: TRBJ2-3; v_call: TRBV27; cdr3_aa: ASSFGAGETDTQY
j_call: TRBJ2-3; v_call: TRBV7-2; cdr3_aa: ASSLGQGSTDTQY
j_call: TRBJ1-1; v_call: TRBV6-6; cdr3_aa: ASRDTGTGLNTEAF
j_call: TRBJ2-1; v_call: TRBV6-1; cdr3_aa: ASSELSGGHNEQF
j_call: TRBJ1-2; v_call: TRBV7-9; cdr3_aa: ASSLKPRQPYGYT
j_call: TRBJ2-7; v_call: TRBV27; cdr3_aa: ASSLSGGQVVYEQY
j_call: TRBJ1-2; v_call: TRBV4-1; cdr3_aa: ASSQDGGLGGFAYGYT
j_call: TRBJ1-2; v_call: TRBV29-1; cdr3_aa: SAGGGEAVYGYT
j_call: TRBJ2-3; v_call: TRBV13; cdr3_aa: ASSLGGTSGATDTQY
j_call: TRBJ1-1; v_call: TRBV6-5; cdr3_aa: ASSQQGGFTEAF
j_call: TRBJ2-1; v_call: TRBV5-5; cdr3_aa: ASSLGALYNEQF
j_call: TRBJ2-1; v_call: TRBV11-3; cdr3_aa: ASSGRDGALHEQF
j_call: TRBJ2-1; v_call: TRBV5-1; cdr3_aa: ASSYRSSYNEQF
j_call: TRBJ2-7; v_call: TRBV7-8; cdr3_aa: ASSSVSGQFYYEQY
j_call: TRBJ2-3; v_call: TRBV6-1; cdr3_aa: ASSPLVSDTQY
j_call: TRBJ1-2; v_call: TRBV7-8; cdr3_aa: ASSFLSYGYT
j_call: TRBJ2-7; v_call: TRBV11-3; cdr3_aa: ASSLGGTEVYEQY
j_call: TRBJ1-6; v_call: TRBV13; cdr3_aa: ASSLGQGAYNSPLH
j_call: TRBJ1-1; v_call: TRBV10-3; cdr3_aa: AISESMFRENTEAF
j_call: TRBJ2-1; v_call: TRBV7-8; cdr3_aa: ASSFGGAGSLQANEQF
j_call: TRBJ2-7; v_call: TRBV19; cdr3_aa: ASSIRGGIYEQY
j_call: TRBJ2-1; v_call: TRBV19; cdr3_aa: ASSNPQGGYNEQF